These 16 T cell receptor beta chains share one sample of origin, sequenced in a study of cytomegalovirus exposure and HLA in healthy donors. 60 Vbeta and 13 Jbeta primers were used in PCR. Clones were read by immunoSEQ multiplex PCR, and TCRdb kept only the in-frame ones, dropping some. The sample lists around 200,000 clones, roughly 80% occurring once. The specimen sequenced was PBMCs. Receptor source: a woman in her thirties or forties in good health and CMV-seronegative.

The V gene is TRBV2, the J gene TRBJ2-7, with D possibly being TRBD2 (6 bases). The CDR3 totals 16 residues. Germline CDR1 reads SNHLY; CDR2 reads FYNNEI. V lost 3 bases to trimming and J lost 5 bases, with 20 bases between them. This chain's CDR3 is CASSDDGSLIGDEQYF. In DNA, the CDR3 is TGTGCCAGCAGTGATGACGGGAGCCTAATCGGAGACGAGCAGTACTTC.

In its sample, this clone was seen once. For the CDR3, the DNA is TGTGCCTGGACCTCGACAGGGAGAGGTCAGCCCCAGCATTTT. It specifies CAWTSTGRGQPQHF. The V and J genes are TRBV30 and TRBJ1-5; TRBD1 matches at 7 bases. The CDR3 contains 14 residues. Germline V lookup: CDR1 GTSNPN, CDR2 SVGIG (reference sequence). V was clipped by 4 bases and J by 6 bases; unmatched bases: 9.

This clone was recorded once. V usage is TRBV18 and J usage is TRBJ2-1, with 7 nucleotides matching TRBD1. Germline V gene data show CDR1 as KGHSH and CDR2 as LQKENI. The CDR3 runs to 15 residues. After removal of 6 bases from V and 1 base from J, the junction contained 6 bases not matched to a gene. The CDR3 DNA sequence: TGTGCCAGCTCGCCTGCAGGGGGATCCTACAATGAGCAGTTCTTC. Its translation is CASSPAGGSYNEQFF. Supplemented by reference TRBV18 and TRBJ2-1, the full variable domain reads NAGVMQNPRHLVRRRGQEARLRCSPMKGHSHVYWYRQLPEEGLKFMVYLQKENIIDESGMPKERFSAEFPKEGPSILRIQQVVRGDSAAYFCASSPAGGSYNEQFFGPGTRLTVL.

The chain couples TRBV5-6 to TRBJ1-4, with 7 bases identical to TRBD1. From germline, CDR1 is SGHDT and CDR2 YYEEEE. This CDR3 is built from 17 residues. After removal of 4 bases from V and 5 bases from J, the junction contained 14 bases not matched to a gene. CDR3 region: CASSPAKGANPNEKLFF. CDR3 sequence (DNA): TGTGCCAGCAGCCCGGCGAAGGGGGCAAACCCGAATGAAAAACTGTTTTTT.

The chain carries TRBV7-8 and TRBJ1-1; 8 nucleotides line up with TRBD1. Germline-derived CDR1 and CDR2 are SGHVS and FQNEAQ. This CDR3 is built from 16 residues. Trimming took 0 bases from V and 5 from J; bases not matched to a gene: 8. CDR3 amino acids: CASSLARTGSGTEAFF. The CDR3 DNA follows: TGTGCCAGCAGCTTAGCGAGGACAGGGAGTGGGACTGAAGCTTTCTTT.

V gene TRBV19 combines with J gene TRBJ2-2; 10 bases line up with TRBD1. The CDR3 totals 14 residues. Germline-derived CDR1 and CDR2 are LNHDA and SQIVND (reference sequence). The junction had 2 bases not matched to a gene; V was cut back by 6 bases and J by 4 bases. In nucleotides, the CDR3 is TGTGCCAGTAGGAGGACAGGGGGCACCGGGGAGCTGTTTTTT. This codes for CASRRTGGTGELFF. The complete variable domain, with remaining parts taken from reference TRBV19 and TRBJ2-2, reads DGGITQSPKYLFRKEGQNVTLSCEQNLNHDAMYWYRQDPGQGLRLIYYSQIVNDFQKGDIAEGYSVSREKKESFPLTVTSAQKNPTAFYLCASRRTGGTGELFFGEGSRLTVL.

The chain couples TRBV9 to TRBJ2-7, with TRBD2 identical over 16 bases. V lost 3 bases and J lost 5; bases outside the gene matches: 5. From germline, CDR1 is SGDLS and CDR2 YYNGEE. The CDR3 is made up of 16 amino acids. The CDR3 sequence is CASSAGLAGGPHEQYF. The CDR3 DNA reads TGTGCCAGCAGCGCGGGACTAGCGGGAGGGCCCCACGAGCAGTACTTC.

J is TRBJ2-7 and V is TRBV27; D ambiguous. Germline V CDR1 and CDR2: MNHEY, SMNVEV (reference sequence). Between the trimmed V and J ends, which lost 2 bases and 1 base, there was a span of 18 bases. The CDR3 runs 17 residues. The CDR3 DNA sequence: TGTGCCAGCAGTTTAATCGGTGGCGGTACGATTTCCTACGAGCAGTACTTC. Translation gives CASSLIGGGTISYEQYF.

V gene TRBV9 combines with J gene TRBJ2-5; 11 nucleotides agree with TRBD1. J lost 4 bases, V lost 4 bases, and 9 bases had no gene match. The CDR3 is 16 residues long. Germline V lookup: CDR1 SGDLS, CDR2 YYNGEE. The CDR3 DNA is TGTGCCAGCAGCAGCGTACTCGGGACAGGGGGAGAGACCCAGTACTTC. Its protein product is CASSSVLGTGGETQYF.

This sequence joins TRBV7-2 and TRBJ2-3; TRBD2 matches 8 bases. V dropped 6 bases and J dropped 11; count of bases not matched to a gene: 10. The CDR3 is made up of 13 amino acids. CDR1 and CDR2 (germline): SGHTA, FQGNSA. CDR3 region: CASRPSGSLGQYF. DNA for the CDR3: TGTGCCAGCAGGCCCAGCGGGAGTCTCGGGCAGTATTTT.

The J gene is TRBJ2-3, the V gene TRBV21-1; the table's D call, TRBD2, has no DNA check behind it. TRBV21-1 represents a pseudogene. CDR3 length equals 15 residues. The CDR3 DNA follows: TGTGCCAGCAGCCCTCCGGGAGGGCGCACAGATACGCAGTATTTT. This gives the protein CASSPPGGRTDTQYF.

The V call is TRBV5-1, the J call TRBJ2-1, with 8 bases identical to TRBD2. Germline values: CDR1 SGHRS, CDR2 YFSETQ. V trimming: 5 bases; J trimming: 8 bases; junction bases outside the gene matches: 6. This CDR3 has 13 amino acids. The CDR3 spells CASREGAGDEQFF. CDR3 coding DNA: TGCGCCAGCAGGGAGGGAGCGGGGGATGAGCAGTTCTTC.

The chain joins TRBV30 to TRBJ1-1; D uncertain. CDR3 length: 13 amino acids. V shed 2 bases and J shed 3 bases, with 10 bases lying between them. Germline V gene data show CDR1 as GTSNPN and CDR2 as SVGIG (reference sequence). Here the CDR3 reads CAWSSTVYTEAFF. DNA of the CDR3: TGTGCCTGGAGTTCTACAGTCTACACTGAAGCTTTCTTT.

V gene TRBV19 combines with J gene TRBJ2-1; D perhaps matches TRBD2 (6 bases). CDR3 size: 15 residues. Trimming removed 5 bases at V and 5 bases at J, with 16 bases between. Per the germline V gene, CDR1 is LNHDA and CDR2 is SQIVND (reference sequence). DNA for the CDR3: TGTGCCAGTAGTGCGCGCCCTAGCGCCCACAATGAGCAGTTCTTC. This codes for CASSARPSAHNEQFF.

The chain carries TRBV15 and TRBJ2-1; D possibly corresponds to TRBD2 (6 bases). CDR3 length: 13 residues. Germline assignment: CDR1 LNHNV and CDR2 YYDKDF (reference sequence). V was shortened by 0 bases and J by 15 bases, with 15 bases between the two germline ends. The CDR3 DNA sequence: TGTGCCACCAGCAGAGAACTAGCTGCCTTCCCGTTCTTC. Translating gives CATSRELAAFPFF.

V usage is TRBV19 and J usage is TRBJ2-1, with unresolved D. The CDR3 runs 14 residues. V was pared by 9 bases and J by 0 bases, with 12 bases between. CDR1 and CDR2 from the germline V gene are LNHDA and SQIVND (reference sequence). CDR3 amino acids: CARPTESSYNEQFF. The CDR3 DNA sequence: TGTGCCAGACCGACGGAGAGCTCCTACAATGAGCAGTTCTTC.